What follows describes a single T cell receptor beta chain. Its antigen is unidentified. The sample originates from a study of human versus mouse CDR3 diversity and MHC coevolution. At the level of the study: The immunoSEQ assay reportedly detects one in 200,000 T cells.

Study-wide findings and caveats: On average, humans showed more CDR3 deletions and insertions than mice. Among all groups, most of the three human donors showed least clonal inequality. More than 5 MHC II alleles selected the human T cells.

Germline loops: CDR1 SGDLS, CDR2 YYNGEE. The trim removed 3 bases at V and 13 bases at J, leaving 7 bases unmatched. The CDR3 spans 11 residues. Clones were read by immunoSEQ multiplex PCR, and TCRdb kept only the in-frame ones, dropping some. The data hold 45,000 to 75,000 clones, with 94% observed a single time. Sequences were obtained from naive CD4+ T cells from blood. Subset denoted: CD45RO-negative CD62L-positive naive CD4 T cells. This chain joins TRBV9 and TRBJ2-7, with 7 positions matching TRBD1. The receptor comes from a person in their sixties in good health. This CDR3 is CASSAEGALYF. CDR3 DNA sequence: TGTGCCAGCAGCGCCGAGGGGGCCCTTTACTTC.